This TCR beta chain was identified in a study of T cells expressing NK-cell markers. The CDR3 has 13 amino acids. Germline V gene data show CDR1 as MNHNY and CDR2 as SVGAGI (reference sequence). TCRdb reprocessed the 5' RACE reads, keeping one entry per CDR3 protein, no DNA. The sample holds 120,000 to 150,000 distinct CDR3 sequences. The V and J genes are TRBV6-6 and TRBJ1-3. This TCR came from a man between 18 and 35 years old in good health. The sample consisted of blood T cells: a sorted CD56 or NKG2C T cell subset, CD4+ or CD8+ T cells, or bulk PBMC T cells (not recorded which). CDR3 region: CASSFLGENTIYF.